A single sample is the source of the 32 T cell receptor beta chains below, sequenced in a study of control samples from healthy donors and cancer patients (dated by TCRdb to 2020 to 2021). The library was prepared using the immunoSEQ multiplex PCR assay. Held by TCRdb, this immuneACCESS table contains in-frame sequences only and omits some clones. Under half of the omission traces to an unresolved V gene where checked; the cause of the rest is unknown. The sample records under 200,000 clones, approximately 92% of which are singletons. Roughly 4.3% of the sample is in the top ten clones. The specimen sequenced was blood. The origin of the receptors is a woman aged 60 to 75 in good health.

The chain is built from TRBV11-2 and TRBJ2-5, with no clear D. CDR3 length: 14 amino acids. Trimming shortened V by 2 bases and J by 0 bases, and 7 bases separated the two germline ends. The germline CDR1 and CDR2 sequences are SGHAT and FQNNGV. The CDR3 spells CASSLTLYQETQYF. The CDR3, as DNA: TGTGCCAGCAGCTTAACACTTTACCAAGAGACCCAGTACTTC.

This chain joins TRBV9 and TRBJ1-2; D is unclear. Germline-derived CDR1 and CDR2 are SGDLS and YYNGEE. V lost 3 bases and J lost 8, with 14 bases in between. This CDR3 has 13 amino acids. The CDR3 DNA is TGTGCCAGCAGCGCCCGCGTAACCTCCGGCTACACCTTC. Amino acids: CASSARVTSGYTF.

The chain joins TRBV25-1 to TRBJ1-2; 7 bases agree with TRBD1. The CDR3 sequence is 11 residues long. Germline CDR1 MGHDK, CDR2 SYGVNS. J gave up 8 bases and V 5 bases, and 2 bases lay outside the gene matches. CDR3 coding DNA: TGTGCCAGCAGTCCAGGGGGAGGCTACACCTTC. Protein product: CASSPGGGYTF.

This clone was seen a single time. The chain has TRBV9 and TRBJ2-2, with D perhaps TRBD1 (5 bases). Trimming removed 0 bases at V and 0 bases at J, with 6 bases between. The CDR3 consists of 15 residues. Germline V lookup: CDR1 SGDLS, CDR2 YYNGEE. For the CDR3, the DNA is TGTGCCAGCAGCGTAGTACAGGCGAACACCGGGGAGCTGTTTTTT. Residues: CASSVVQANTGELFF.

The chain uses TRBV3-1 (or the pseudogene TRBV3-2) and TRBJ1-1, with unresolved D. Per germline, CDR1 LGHDT and CDR2 YNNKEL (reference sequence). Trimming shortened V by 1 base and J by 5 bases, and 5 bases separated the two germline ends. The CDR3 runs 12 residues. The CDR3 DNA reads TGTGCCAGCAGCCAAGGAACAACTGAAGCTTTCTTT. Translation: CASSQGTTEAFF.

The chain joins TRBV12-5 to TRBJ1-3; D is unresolved. This CDR3 is built from 13 residues. The germline V gene has CDR1 LGHNT and CDR2 FRNRAP. The V end lost 1 base, the J end lost 4 bases, and 5 bases lay between the germline ends. The CDR3 DNA sequence: TGTGCTAGTGGTTTGGGGACCGGAAACACCATATATTTT. Its translation is CASGLGTGNTIYF.

The rearrangement uses TRBV5-1 and TRBJ2-2; D may correspond to TRBD1 or TRBD2 (5 bases each). CDR3 length equals 16 residues. Germline-derived CDR1 and CDR2 are SGHRS and YFSETQ. Trimming pared 4 bases from V and 3 bases from J, leaving 16 bases between. CDR3 sequence: CASSGRGLGDTGELFF. Written as DNA, the CDR3 is TGCGCCAGCAGCGGCCGGGGCTTGGGGGACACCGGGGAGCTGTTTTTT. The full variable domain, with the rest looked up from reference TRBV5-1 and TRBJ2-2, is KAGVTQTPRYLIKTRGQQVTLSCSPISGHRSVSWYQQTPGQGLQFLFEYFSETQRNKGNFPGRFSGRQFSNSRSEMNVSTLELGDSALYLCASSGRGLGDTGELFFGEGSRLTVL.

CDR3 sequence (DNA): TGTGCCAGCAGTCCGTCCGCAGGGGCGGTCCCCTACGAGCAGTACTTC. It specifies CASSPSAGAVPYEQYF. The chain employs TRBV27 and TRBJ2-7; TRBD1 is a possible D gene (6 bases). CDR3 length: 16 residues. Per the germline V gene, CDR1 is MNHEY and CDR2 is SMNVEV (reference sequence). The V gene lost 5 bases and the J gene lost 2 bases, with 19 bases spanning the gap.

This clone was recorded only once. The rearrangement joins TRBV18 to TRBJ2-7; D remains ambiguous. The CDR3 length is 13 residues. V shed 4 bases and J shed 4 bases, with 11 bases lying between them. CDR1 and CDR2 from the germline V gene are KGHSH and LQKENI. This CDR3 is CASSLGYSYEQYF. The CDR3 coding sequence is TGTGCCAGCTCACTGGGCTACAGTTACGAGCAGTACTTC. The complete variable domain, with remaining parts taken from reference TRBV18 and TRBJ2-7, reads NAGVMQNPRHLVRRRGQEARLRCSPMKGHSHVYWYRQLPEEGLKFMVYLQKENIIDESGMPKERFSAEFPKEGPSILRIQQVVRGDSAAYFCASSLGYSYEQYFGPGTRLTVT.

The chain recombines TRBV11-2 with TRBJ1-5; D unclear. This CDR3 is 15 amino acids long. Trimming shortened V by 0 bases and J by 1 base, and 7 bases separated the two germline ends. CDR1 and CDR2 from the germline V gene are SGHAT and FQNNGV. The CDR3 spells CASSLDPGSNQPQHF. The CDR3 region has the DNA TGTGCCAGCAGCTTAGATCCGGGCAGCAATCAGCCCCAGCATTTT.

About this clone itself: The same CDR3 is also encoded by other DNA sequences in this sample. This rearrangement joins TRBV27 to TRBJ1-1; possibly TRBD1 for D (5 bases). The germline V gene encodes CDR1 MNHEY and CDR2 SMNVEV (reference sequence). There are 13 residues in the CDR3. Between the trimmed V and J ends, which lost 2 bases and 1 base, there was a span of 5 bases. The DNA of the CDR3 is TGTGCCAGCAGTTTAGGGGGGAACACTGAAGCTTTCTTT. Translated, it gives CASSLGGNTEAFF.

This clone was seen only a few times. The chain uses TRBV13 and TRBJ1-3, with D uncertain. V dropped 2 bases and J dropped 4 bases, with 3 bases sitting between them. Germline V lookup: CDR1 PRHDT, CDR2 FYEKMQ (reference sequence). The CDR3 covers 12 residues. CDR3 loop: CASSLKGNTIYF. The CDR3 DNA reads as TGTGCCAGCAGCTTAAAGGGAAACACCATATATTTT.

The chain combines TRBV4-3 with TRBJ2-3; a weak D match, TRBD2 (6 bases). The V gene lost 2 bases and the J gene lost 2 bases, with 14 bases spanning the gap. Germline values: CDR1 LGHNA, CDR2 YSLEER. This CDR3 is 16 amino acids long. The CDR3 region has the DNA TGCGCCAGCAGCCAACATGGGGACTCATACACAGATACGCAGTATTTT. Translating it yields CASSQHGDSYTDTQYF.

This sequence joins TRBV5-5 and TRBJ1-2; D is unclear. The germline V gene has CDR1 SGHKS and CDR2 YYEKEE (reference sequence). This CDR3 has 14 residues. The V end was cut by 4 bases, the J end by 9 bases, with 19 bases between. In DNA form, the CDR3 reads TGTGCCAGCAGCCCATATCCCCAGTTTGATAGCTACACCTTC. Its translation is CASSPYPQFDSYTF.

The V and J genes are TRBV2 and TRBJ1-5, with D possibly TRBD1 on 5 matching bases. The CDR3 sequence is 14 residues long. The V and J ends lost 6 bases and 0 bases respectively, with 9 bases between them. Germline V gene data show CDR1 as SNHLY and CDR2 as FYNNEI. CDR3 sequence (DNA): TGTGCCAGCAGGAAAGACAGTAGCAATCAGCCCCAGCATTTT. As protein: CASRKDSSNQPQHF.

The V and J genes are TRBV28 and TRBJ2-7; a possible D gene is TRBD1 (6 bases). Germline V gene data show CDR1 as MDHEN and CDR2 as SYDVKM. This CDR3 comprises 12 residues. Trimming cost V 10 bases and J 4 bases, with 14 bases left between them. CDR3 DNA: TGTGCCACCAAGGGACAATCATACGAGCAGTACTTC. The encoded protein is CATKGQSYEQYF. Using reference TRBV28 and TRBJ2-7 for the parts outside the CDR3, the full variable domain is DVKVTQSSRYLVKRTGEKVFLECVQDMDHENMFWYRQDPGLGLRLIYFSYDVKMKEKGDIPEGYSVSREKKERFSLILESASTNQTSMYLCATKGQSYEQYFGPGTRLTVT.

The rearrangement links TRBV5-8 to TRBJ2-7; D is undetermined. The CDR3 runs 14 residues. The germline V gene has CDR1 SGHTS and CDR2 YDEGEE. V lost 1 base to trimming and J lost 3 bases, with 11 bases between them. The DNA for the CDR3 is TGTGCCAGCAGCTTGAGTCGAGGATACTACGAGCAGTACTTC. Amino acid sequence: CASSLSRGYYEQYF. Combining the CDR3 with reference TRBV5-8 and TRBJ2-7 gives the whole variable domain EAGVTQSPTHLIKTRGQQATLRCSPISGHTSVYWYQQALGLGLQFLLWYDEGEERNRGNFPPRFSGRQFPNYSSELNVNALELEDSALYLCASSLSRGYYEQYFGPGTRLTVT.

This clone was seen once. The V gene is TRBV5-5, the J gene TRBJ1-1; D unresolved. This CDR3 spans 15 amino acids. Trimming removed 0 bases at V and 3 bases at J, with 12 bases between. CDR1 and CDR2 (germline): SGHKS, YYEKEE (reference sequence). The CDR3 coding sequence is TGTGCCAGCAGCTTGGAACCGGGGAGTGACACTGAAGCTTTCTTT. Residues: CASSLEPGSDTEAFF. The full variable domain, with the rest looked up from reference TRBV5-5 and TRBJ1-1, is DAGVTQSPTHLIKTRGQQVTLRCSPISGHKSVSWYQQVLGQGPQFIFQYYEKEERGRGNFPDRFSARQFPNYSSELNVNALLLGDSALYLCASSLEPGSDTEAFFGQGTRLTVV.

V gene TRBV7-9 combines with J gene TRBJ1-2; D may be TRBD1 (5 bases). Deletions cut 4 bases from V and 8 bases from J, with 14 bases between. Germline V CDR1 and CDR2: SEHNR, FQNEAQ (reference sequence). CDR3 length: 13 residues. CDR3 in DNA: TGTGCCAGCAGCTACGGGGCGGCGGAGGGCTACACCTTC. It specifies CASSYGAAEGYTF.

The chain has TRBV10-3 and TRBJ1-3; D remains ambiguous. Germline assignment: CDR1 ENHRY and CDR2 SYGVKD. Deletions cut 5 bases from V and 0 bases from J, with 11 bases between. CDR3 size: 15 residues. CDR3 region: CAISTDWSSGNTIYF. In DNA, the CDR3 is TGTGCCATCAGTACGGACTGGAGCTCTGGAAACACCATATATTTT.

The chain links TRBV10-3 to TRBJ2-3; no firm D call. V was cut by 3 bases and J by 2 bases, with 3 bases left in between. The CDR3 is 12 residues long. Germline loops: CDR1 ENHRY, CDR2 SYGVKD. CDR3 protein: CAISDPTDTQYF. The CDR3 DNA reads as TGTGCCATCAGTGACCCCACAGATACGCAGTATTTT.

This chain uses TRBV5-4 with TRBJ2-3, with D hard to call. V shed 1 base and J shed 1 base, with 10 bases lying between them. CDR3 length equals 15 residues. From germline, CDR1 is SGHNT and CDR2 YYREEE (reference sequence). For the CDR3, the DNA is TGTGCCAGCAGCTTGCGGGCCTTGGGCACAGATACGCAGTATTTT. Protein: CASSLRALGTDTQYF. Full variable domain (missing parts from reference TRBV5-4 and TRBJ2-3): ETGVTQSPTHLIKTRGQQVTLRCSSQSGHNTVSWYQQALGQGPQFIFQYYREEENGRGNFPPRFSGLQFPNYSSELNVNALELDDSALYLCASSLRALGTDTQYFGPGTRLTVL.

This sequence joins TRBV7-9 and TRBJ1-1; D is undetermined. Trimming left V 3 bases short and J 3 bases short, with 14 bases between. The CDR3 covers 15 residues. The germline CDR1 and CDR2 sequences are SEHNR and FQNEAQ (reference sequence). The CDR3 sequence: CASSFQPAGYTEAFF. CDR3 sequence (DNA): TGTGCCAGCAGCTTCCAGCCGGCAGGATACACTGAAGCTTTCTTT. Together with reference TRBV7-9 and TRBJ1-1, the CDR3 gives the full variable domain: DTGVSQNPRHKITKRGQNVTFRCDPISEHNRLYWYRQTLGQGPEFLTYFQNEAQLEKSRLLSDRFSAERPKGSFSTLEIQRTEQGDSAMYLCASSFQPAGYTEAFFGQGTRLTVV.

The chain links TRBV5-8 to TRBJ2-7; D is tentatively TRBD1 or TRBD2 (5 bases each). Germline CDR1 SGHTS, CDR2 YDEGEE. This CDR3 spans 14 amino acids. V was trimmed by 1 base and J by 2 bases, leaving 10 bases between them. CDR3: CASSLWQGPYEQYF. In nucleotides, the CDR3 is TGTGCCAGCAGCTTGTGGCAGGGACCCTACGAGCAGTACTTC. Based on the CDR3 plus reference TRBV5-8 and TRBJ2-7, the full variable domain is EAGVTQSPTHLIKTRGQQATLRCSPISGHTSVYWYQQALGLGLQFLLWYDEGEERNRGNFPPRFSGRQFPNYSSELNVNALELEDSALYLCASSLWQGPYEQYFGPGTRLTVT.

The chain combines TRBV12-3 or TRBV12-4 with TRBJ1-2; TRBD1 agrees at 11 bases. CDR3 size: 12 residues. Trimming took 7 bases from V and 14 from J; bases not matched to a gene: 9. The CDR3 protein is CASTQGQGGLTF. In DNA, the CDR3 is TGTGCCAGCACCCAGGGACAGGGGGGACTAACCTTC.

The chain uses TRBV2 and TRBJ1-3; D uncertain. The germline V gene has CDR1 SNHLY and CDR2 FYNNEI. The V gene lost 2 bases and the J gene lost 0 bases, with 11 bases spanning the gap. CDR3 length: 16 residues. CDR3 loop: CASSESELNSGNTIYF. The CDR3, as DNA: TGTGCCAGCAGTGAATCAGAGCTGAACTCTGGAAACACCATATATTTT. The whole variable domain, filled in from reference TRBV2 and TRBJ1-3, reads EPEVTQTPSHQVTQMGQEVILRCVPISNHLYFYWYRQILGQKVEFLVSFYNNEISEKSEIFDDQFSVERPDGSNFTLKIRSTKLEDSAMYFCASSESELNSGNTIYFGEGSWLTVV.

The chain has TRBV5-1 and TRBJ1-5, with 10 bases lining up with TRBD1. Germline lookup yields CDR1 SGHRS and CDR2 YFSETQ. V lost 2 bases to trimming and J lost 6 bases; unmatched junction nucleotides: 5. This CDR3 is 15 amino acids long. The CDR3 DNA follows: TGCGCCAGCAGCTTTTCCGGGGACAGGGGTCAGCCCCAGCATTTT. It codes for CASSFSGDRGQPQHF.

The chain joins TRBV18 to TRBJ1-6, with D hard to call. CDR1 and CDR2 (germline): KGHSH, LQKENI. The germline V and J ends were trimmed by 1 base and 6 bases, with 10 bases remaining between them. This CDR3 has 15 residues. The CDR3 DNA follows: TGTGCCAGCTCACCACAGAACGGGCTTAATTCACCCCTCCACTTT. Translation: CASSPQNGLNSPLHF.

This chain uses TRBV10-1 with TRBJ1-6, with TRBD1 matching over 9 bases. The CDR3 extends over 13 amino acids. Germline V CDR1 and CDR2: WNHNN, SYGVQD (reference sequence). V shed 9 bases, J shed 9 bases, and the junction held 6 bases outside the gene matches. The CDR3 protein is CASNRGLGSPLHF. As DNA, the CDR3 is TGCGCCAGTAACAGGGGGCTGGGTTCACCCCTCCACTTT.

CDR3 loop: CASSEQPFGNQPQHF. The CDR3 nucleotides read TGTGCCAGCAGTGAACAGCCTTTTGGCAATCAGCCCCAGCATTTT. This chain connects TRBV6-4 to TRBJ1-5; D ambiguous. V dropped 3 bases and J dropped 2 bases, with 11 bases sitting between them. The CDR3 covers 15 residues. Germline loops: CDR1 MRHNA, CDR2 SNTAGT.

Details on this clone: Different DNA sequences within this sample yield the same CDR3. The rearrangement uses TRBV7-9 and TRBJ1-1; the D is unclear. CDR3 size: 14 residues. V lost 6 bases, J lost 1 base, and 12 bases lay in between. The germline gives CDR1 SEHNR, CDR2 FQNEAQ (reference sequence). Here the CDR3 reads CASSRTAENTEAFF. In DNA, the CDR3 is TGTGCCAGCAGTCGGACCGCGGAGAACACTGAAGCTTTCTTT. The full variable domain, its missing parts supplied by reference TRBV7-9 and TRBJ1-1, is DTGVSQNPRHKITKRGQNVTFRCDPISEHNRLYWYRQTLGQGPEFLTYFQNEAQLEKSRLLSDRFSAERPKGSFSTLEIQRTEQGDSAMYLCASSRTAENTEAFFGQGTRLTVV.

J is TRBJ1-5 and V is TRBV6-1; D call uncertain. The CDR3 spans 11 residues. Trimming removed 3 bases at V and 16 bases at J, with 13 bases between. CDR1 is MNHNS and CDR2 is SASEGT in the germline V gene. The CDR3 region is CASSDVSGHHF. CDR3 sequence (DNA): TGTGCCAGCAGTGACGTATCGGGTCATCATTTT.